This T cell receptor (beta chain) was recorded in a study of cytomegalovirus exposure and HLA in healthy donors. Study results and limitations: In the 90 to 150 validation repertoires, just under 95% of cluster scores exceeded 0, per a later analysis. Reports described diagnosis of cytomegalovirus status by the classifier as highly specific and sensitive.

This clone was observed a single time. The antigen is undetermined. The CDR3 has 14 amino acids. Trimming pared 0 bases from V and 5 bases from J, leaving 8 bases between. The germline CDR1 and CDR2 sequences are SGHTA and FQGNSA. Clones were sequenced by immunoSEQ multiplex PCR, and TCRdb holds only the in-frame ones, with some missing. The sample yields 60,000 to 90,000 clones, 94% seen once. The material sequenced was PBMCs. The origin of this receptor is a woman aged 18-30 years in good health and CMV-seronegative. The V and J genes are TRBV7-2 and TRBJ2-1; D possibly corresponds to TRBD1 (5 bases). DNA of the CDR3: TGTGCCAGCAGCTTAGCTCCAGGGAACAATGAGCAGTTCTTC. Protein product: CASSLAPGNNEQFF.